There are a few counts of the clone carrying this T cell receptor (beta chain). TCRdb reanalysed the 5' RACE reads using MiXCR and keeps one entry per CDR3 protein. The sample has about 240,000 distinct CDR3 sequences; roughly a tenth are singletons. This entry comes from a study of identical twins. V lost 0 bases and J 2 bases, leaving 7 bases between the germline ends. The CDR3 sequence is 13 residues long. CDR1 is DFQATT, CDR2 SNEGSKA, per germline (reference sequence). The receptor's source is a man aged 50 to 60 in good health. V and J are TRBV20-1 and TRBJ1-1, with D unclear. The sample comprised memory T cells sorted from blood. CDR3 coding DNA: TGCAGTGCTAGAGAAACGGTTAACACTGAAGCTTTCTTT. It translates to CSARETVNTEAFF.